Listed below are T cell receptor beta chains from one sample, sequenced in a study of early T cells in non-severe SARS-CoV-2 infection. One entry per CDR3 protein, called by TCRdb with MiXCR from the 5' RACE reads. The data show some 58,000 distinct CDR3 sequences, with approximately 14% seen just once and 3.5% to 5% held by the top ten. The sequenced sample consisted of whole blood. These receptors were collected from an adult who was a healthcare worker with PCR-confirmed SARS-CoV-2 infection or an uninfected control (not recorded which). The CDR3 runs from the conserved cysteine through the conserved F or W. Each record gives: D gene, V gene, clone size, J gene, CDR3 length, CDR3 DNA, CDR3 protein. A D gene is named only where the DNA matches it firmly. Size is omitted from some rows. Given values are once, few, many or a class for expanded clones.

>NA|TRBV20-1|few|TRBJ2-3|11
TGCAGTGCTAGCGATGGTAGCGCGCAGTATTTT
CSASDGSAQYF
>NA|TRBV5-1|many|TRBJ2-1|13
TGCGCCAGCAGCTTCGGGACGGCTGATGAGCAGTTCTTC
CASSFGTADEQFF
>NA|TRBV4-3|NA|TRBJ1-5|13
TGCGCCAGCAGCTCCCGGGAACATCAGCCCCAGCATTTT
CASSSREHQPQHF
>TRBD2|TRBV3-1|NA|TRBJ2-3|12
TGTGCCAGCAGCCTGACTAGCGGGGGAGAGTATTTT
CASSLTSGGEYF
>NA|TRBV7-6|many|TRBJ1-6|15
TGTGCCAGCAGCTTACGAGGGGCGCAGAATTCACCCCTCCACTTT
CASSLRGAQNSPLHF
>NA|TRBV2|NA|TRBJ1-6|15
TGTGCCAGCAAGAGACAGGCTGGCTTGAATTCACCCCTCCACTTT
CASKRQAGLNSPLHF
>NA|TRBV27|few|TRBJ1-5|13
TGTGCCAGCGGAGGGCGAGAGAGGCAGCCCCAGCATTTT
CASGGRERQPQHF
>NA|TRBV15|NA|TRBJ1-3|16
TGTGCCACCAGCAGGGTTTTCGGGAGCTCTGGAAACACCATATATTTT
CATSRVFGSSGNTIYF
>TRBD2|TRBV6-1|NA|TRBJ2-3|18
TGTGCCAGCAGTTACCTAGCGGGGGGGCTTCGGCACACAGATACGCAGTATTTT
CASSYLAGGLRHTDTQYF
>NA|TRBV6-2/TRBV6-3|few|TRBJ2-7|15
TGTGCCAGCAGTTGCGGCCACAACACAGGGAACGAGCAGTACTTC
CASSCGHNTGNEQYF
>NA|TRBV20-1|NA|TRBJ2-2|14
TGCAGTGCTAGCAGAGGCCTGAACACCGGGGAGCTGTTTTTT
CSASRGLNTGELFF
>NA|TRBV7-2|few|TRBJ2-2|14
TGTGCCAGCAGCTTAGGGCCGACGACCGGGGAGCTGTTTTTT
CASSLGPTTGELFF
>TRBD1|TRBV7-2|few|TRBJ1-2|15
TGTGCCAGCAGCCCCGGCGGGACAGGGGGATATGGCTACACCTTC
CASSPGGTGGYGYTF
>NA|TRBV6-6|many|TRBJ2-5|13
TGTGCCAGCAGCGGTCTGGGGCAAGAGACCCAGTACTTC
CASSGLGQETQYF
>TRBD2|TRBV5-6|few|TRBJ2-1|15
TGTGCCAGCAGCTTTCCGACTAGCATGAACAATGAGCAGTTCTTC
CASSFPTSMNNEQFF
>NA|TRBV18|many|TRBJ1-5|13
TGTGCCAGCTCACCAGATAGCAATCAGCCCCAGCATTTT
CASSPDSNQPQHF
>NA|TRBV7-6|few|TRBJ1-6|15
TGTGCCAGCAGTACGAACCAGGGGCCCTCGGTGCCCCTCCACTTT
CASSTNQGPSVPLHF
>TRBD2|TRBV12-3/TRBV12-4|few|TRBJ2-3|15
TGTGCCAGCACTATAGCGGGGGCCATCACAGATACGCAGTATTTT
CASTIAGAITDTQYF
>TRBD1|TRBV12-3/TRBV12-4|many|TRBJ1-1|15
TGTGCCAGCAGCAATTACAGGGGATTGAACACTGAAGCTTTCTTT
CASSNYRGLNTEAFF
>TRBD2|TRBV4-3|NA|TRBJ2-1|16
TGCGCCAGCAGCCACAGAGCGGGGGGCGGCTACAATGAGCAGTTCTTC
CASSHRAGGGYNEQFF
>NA|TRBV24-1|many|TRBJ2-3|16
TGTGCCACCAGTGATTTTGGAGGGGGAGGCACAGATACGCAGTATTTT
CATSDFGGGGTDTQYF
>TRBD2|TRBV9|many|TRBJ2-3|15
TGTGCCAGCAGCGAAGCGGGGACTAGCACAGATACGCAGTATTTT
CASSEAGTSTDTQYF
>TRBD1|TRBV3-1|few|TRBJ1-2|14
TGTGCCAGCAGCGGGGGACAGGGAGACTATGGCTACACCTTC
CASSGGQGDYGYTF
>TRBD1|TRBV7-8|medium-sized|TRBJ1-4|18
TGTGCCAGCAGCTTAGGTGTTACAGGGGATCAGGATAATGAAAAACTGTTTTTT
CASSLGVTGDQDNEKLFF
>NA|TRBV2|NA|TRBJ2-3|14
TGTGCCAGCAGCCAACCGGGGGCATCAGATACGCAGTATTTT
CASSQPGASDTQYF
>TRBD1|TRBV27|few|TRBJ1-1|15
TGTGCCAGCAGTTTATCTTCAGGGGGGAACACTGAAGCTTTCTTT
CASSLSSGGNTEAFF
>NA|TRBV6-6|many|TRBJ1-5|17
TGTGCCAGCAGGCCCTTTTCGGCTTTTTATAGCAATCAGCCCCAGCATTTT
CASRPFSAFYSNQPQHF
>TRBD1|TRBV6-2/TRBV6-3|few|TRBJ1-2|18
TGTGCCAGCAGTTACTTCGGTTCAACCGGGACAGCTAACTATGGCTACACCTTC
CASSYFGSTGTANYGYTF
>TRBD1|TRBV29-1|NA|TRBJ2-5|16
TGCAGCGTGGGCGAGACACGGGGGACAGGGATAGAGACCCAGTACTTC
CSVGETRGTGIETQYF
>NA|TRBV5-6|NA|TRBJ2-1|15
TGTGCCAGCAGCTTCGGGGGCTCCGGCTACAATGAGCAGTTCTTC
CASSFGGSGYNEQFF
>NA|TRBV21-1|NA|TRBJ2-7|15
TGTGCCAGCAGCTTGGGAGACCGTACCTCCTACGAGCAGTACTTC
CASSLGDRTSYEQYF
>TRBD1|TRBV30|NA|TRBJ1-5|14
TGTGCCTGGAGTGCCGGACAGGGGGCTCAGCCCCAGCATTTT
CAWSAGQGAQPQHF
>TRBD1|TRBV7-9|NA|TRBJ1-1|15
TGTGCCAGCAGCTTTCAGGGGGCAGGGAACACTGAAGCTTTCTTT
CASSFQGAGNTEAFF
>NA|TRBV7-3|NA|TRBJ1-2|13
TGTGCCAGCAGCCCTGGGGTCTTTGGTGGCTACACCTTC
CASSPGVFGGYTF
>NA|TRBV7-4|few|TRBJ2-6|16
TGTGCCAGCAGCCTCCCCGACTCCTCTGGGGCCAACGTCCTGACTTTC
CASSLPDSSGANVLTF
>NA|TRBV6-2/TRBV6-3|many|TRBJ2-2|16
TGTGCCAGCAGCTACCTTGGAGGGGGCTTCACCGGGGAGCTGTTTTTT
CASSYLGGGFTGELFF
>NA|TRBV6-5|few|TRBJ2-1|15
TGTGCCAGCAGTTTGACTTTCAGCTCCTACAATGAGCAGTTCTTC
CASSLTFSSYNEQFF
>TRBD1|TRBV7-8|many|TRBJ1-6|15
TGTGCCAGCAGCCTCCGGGACAGGGGATCTTCACCCCTCCACTTT
CASSLRDRGSSPLHF
>NA|TRBV5-1|NA|TRBJ2-5|15
TGCGCCAGCAGCTTGGTGGGTCAGGGACCAGAGACCCAGTACTTC
CASSLVGQGPETQYF
>NA|TRBV3-1|few|TRBJ2-3|16
TGTGCCAGCAGCCCTACGAGGTCCACGAGCACAGATACGCAGTATTTT
CASSPTRSTSTDTQYF
>TRBD2|TRBV9|NA|TRBJ2-7|16
TGTGCCAGCAGCCCCTTAGCGGGGGACCTTTCCTACGAGCAGTACTTC
CASSPLAGDLSYEQYF
>TRBD2|TRBV5-1|NA|TRBJ2-7|14
TGCGCCAGCAGCTGGGGGACTAGCGGGGACGAGCAGTACTTC
CASSWGTSGDEQYF
>NA|TRBV29-1|few|TRBJ1-6|16
TGCAGCGTGACTCCGGTGGGTAACACGTATAATTCACCCCTCCACTTT
CSVTPVGNTYNSPLHF
>NA|TRBV20-1|few|TRBJ2-7|14
TGCAGTGCTAAGGTCCGGCCTGGGAGGGGGGAGCAGTACTTC
CSAKVRPGRGEQYF
>NA|TRBV6-5|NA|TRBJ1-5|14
TGTGCCAGCAAGGGGGGACCGAGCAATCAGCCCCAGCATTTT
CASKGGPSNQPQHF
>TRBD1|TRBV6-5|NA|TRBJ2-5|14
TGTGCCAGCAGTTACGACAGGGTGGAAGAGACCCAGTACTTC
CASSYDRVEETQYF
>TRBD2|TRBV7-2|once|TRBJ2-3|16
TGTGCCAGCAGCTGGGGCCCTAGCGGGGGGTCAGATATGCAGTATTTT
CASSWGPSGGSDMQYF
>NA|TRBV12-3/TRBV12-4|once|TRBJ2-2|15
TGTGCCAGCAGTTTGGCCCAGTCGGACACCGGGGAGCTGTTTTTT
CASSLAQSDTGELFF
>NA|TRBV7-2|many|TRBJ1-6|15
TGTGCCAGCAGCCGTGAGGGGCCAGGGGTTTCACCCCTCCACTTT
CASSREGPGVSPLHF
>NA|TRBV3-1|NA|TRBJ2-1|15
TGTGCCAGCAGCCAAGGGGCCAGGGACTACAATGAGCAGTTCTTC
CASSQGARDYNEQFF
>NA|TRBV18|NA|TRBJ1-2|15
TGTGCCAGCTCACTCGTCGGTGGGGATAACTATGGCTACACCTTC
CASSLVGGDNYGYTF
>TRBD1|TRBV6-2/TRBV6-3|few|TRBJ1-1|20
TGTGCCAGCAGTTCTCGTTTGAAGGGGGCGTCTTCCATTCTGAACACTGAAGCTTTCTTT
CASSSRLKGASSILNTEAFF
>NA|TRBV7-7|few|TRBJ1-3|16
TGTGCTAGCAGCTTGGGGCAGCTCGGCGCTGGAAACACCATATATTTT
CASSLGQLGAGNTIYF
>NA|TRBV6-2/TRBV6-3|many|TRBJ1-1|16
TGTGCCAGCAGTTACCGGCAGGGGCCCGTGAACACTGAAGCTTTCTTT
CASSYRQGPVNTEAFF
>NA|TRBV6-1|few|TRBJ1-1|15
TGTGCCAGCAGTGAAGTTGGGGGTACGTTGACTGAAGCTTTCTTT
CASSEVGGTLTEAFF
>NA|TRBV11-2|few|TRBJ2-3|14
TGTGCCAGCACCCCGGGGACGAGCACAGATACGCAGTATTTT
CASTPGTSTDTQYF
>NA|TRBV6-2/TRBV6-3|many|TRBJ1-5|14
TGTGCCAGCGGAGGGCCGACGACCAATCAGCCCCAGCATTTT
CASGGPTTNQPQHF
>TRBD1|TRBV19|NA|TRBJ1-5|16
TGTGCCAGTAGTTGGGGACAGGGGTTTTCCAATCAGCCCCAGCATTTT
CASSWGQGFSNQPQHF